This T cell receptor (beta chain) was obtained from a study of cytomegalovirus exposure and HLA in healthy donors. General study points: Previous analysis showed most TCR beta V segments were productive about 87% or about 30% of the time. One later analysis reportedly identified an Asian-associated ancestry cluster that showed fewer N-insertions than the approximately 710-donor mean.

With regard to this clone: Antigen: not known. A read error may produce the germline difference seen at one junction end.

PCR involved 60 Vbeta and 13 Jbeta primers. Original methodology: An analysis performed later counted 73 million or so unique TCR beta chains (approximately 11 million of them shared). Here immunoSEQ multiplex PCR was the method, and the copy in TCRdb shows in-frame clones only, minus some. Clonal size and the V and J genes are those of that table, whereas D and trimming came from the DNA. The sample shows about 200,000 clones, and around 1.1% sits with its ten largest clones. The V gene's germline CDR1 is KGHSH and CDR2 LQKENI. The CDR3 is 12 residues long. The receptor comes from a girl aged 2 to 10 in good health and CMV-seropositive. This chain connects TRBV18 to TRBJ2-3, with D perhaps matching TRBD2 (5 bases). Sequencing input: PBMCs. The CDR3 DNA is TGTGCCAGCTCACCCACTAGTCTCACAGTGGATTTT. Protein: CASSPTSLTVDF.